Below are 5 T cell receptor beta chains sequenced from a single sample in a study of T cell responses to AZD1222 COVID-19 vaccine. Repertoires were generated with immunoSEQ multiplex PCR, while TCRdb's copy carries only in-frame clones and drops some. The sample carries 150,000 to 200,000 clones, about 90% recorded once. Source: peripheral blood, taken 28 days after the second AZD1222 dose. All receptors derive from an adult who received the AZD1222 COVID-19 vaccine.

The chain's CDR3 is CASSLAGLSGYTF. For the CDR3, the DNA is TGCGCCAGCAGCTTGGCTGGGCTATCAGGCTACACCTTC. This rearrangement joins TRBV5-1 to TRBJ1-2; D not certain. The CDR3 sequence is 13 residues long. Germline CDR1 is SGHRS and CDR2 is YFSETQ. V lost 0 bases and J 8 bases, leaving 11 bases between the germline ends.

This clone has more than one count but fewer than ten. This chain joins TRBV10-1 and TRBJ2-5; no clear D. This CDR3 contains 13 residues. The V and J ends lost 4 bases and 1 base respectively, with 7 bases between them. The V gene's germline CDR1 is WNHNN and CDR2 SYGVQD (reference sequence). CDR3 amino acids: CASSAQLQETQYF. The CDR3 nucleotides are TGCGCCAGCAGTGCCCAGCTCCAAGAGACCCAGTACTTC.

This chain links TRBV5-1 with TRBJ2-1; 9 bases map to TRBD2. The CDR3 contains 15 residues. Trimming cost V 7 bases and J 6 bases; bases outside gene matches: 11. Germline CDR1 SGHRS, CDR2 YFSETQ. Written as DNA, the CDR3 is TGCGCCAGCGCTAGCGGGAATATCATGATCAATGAGCAGTTCTTC. This gives the protein CASASGNIMINEQFF.

The chain employs TRBV30 and TRBJ2-7; D might be TRBD2 (5 bases). The CDR3 is made up of 11 amino acids. V lost 5 bases to trimming and J lost 6 bases, with 11 bases between them. Looked up from germline, CDR1 is GTSNPN and CDR2 is SVGIG (reference sequence). The CDR3 DNA sequence: TGTGCCTGGTTACGGGGTGGCGAGCAGTACTTC. Amino acids: CAWLRGGEQYF.

The chain has TRBV14 and TRBJ2-3, with 8 bases aligning to TRBD1. CDR3 length: 18 amino acids. Germline assignment: CDR1 SGHDN and CDR2 FVKESK. The J segment lost 6 bases and the V segment lost 4 bases, leaving 18 bases of the junction unmatched. The CDR3 DNA reads as TGTGCCAGCAGCCCTAGGACAGGGCGCGAGAAAAATTCGGATACGCAGTATTTT. Encoded protein: CASSPRTGREKNSDTQYF.